This TCR beta chain was sequenced during a study of T cell responses to AZD1222 COVID-19 vaccine. This CDR3 spans 17 amino acids. Germline V gene sequence: CDR1 SGHTA, CDR2 FQGNSA. With V trimmed by 1 base and J by 4 bases, 5 bases remained unmatched. Using immunoSEQ multiplex PCR, the repertoire was profiled, and TCRdb retains in-frame clones only, with some absent. Here the sample spans roughly 80,000 clones, 90% being singletons. The J gene is TRBJ2-1, the V gene TRBV7-2, with 12 positions matching TRBD2. Sequences were derived from peripheral blood, sampled 28 days after the second AZD1222 dose. The source of this sequence is an adult who received the AZD1222 COVID-19 vaccine. DNA for the CDR3: TGTGCCAGCAGCTTAGGAGGGGGGACTAGCGGGTACAATGAGCAGTTCTTC. Translated, it gives CASSLGGGTSGYNEQFF.